Each of the 22 T cell receptor beta chains below was sequenced from the same sample in a study of beta chain features in type 1 diabetes. The entirety of the isolated RNA underwent reverse transcription, so expressed TCRB transcripts were sequenced. Assay: immunoSEQ multiplex PCR; the TCRdb copy retains only in-frame clones and omits some. The sample holds some 160,000 clones, 9% to 10% seen once. Sequencing input: central memory CD4+ T cells from blood. Every receptor here comes from a woman between 18 and 29 years old in good health.

The rearrangement links TRBV28 to TRBJ1-5; TRBD1 might be the D (6 bases). Trimming shortened V by 4 bases and J by 0 bases, and 13 bases separated the two germline ends. Germline V gene sequence: CDR1 MDHEN, CDR2 SYDVKM. The CDR3 has 16 amino acids. The DNA for the CDR3 is TGTGCCAGCAGTTCTCGGACAGTCTATAGCAATCAGCCCCAGCATTTT. Translated, it gives CASSSRTVYSNQPQHF.

The J gene is TRBJ2-6, the V gene TRBV19; D is ambiguous. CDR1 is LNHDA and CDR2 is SQIVND in the germline V gene (reference sequence). CDR3 length: 15 amino acids. Trimming took off 5 bases at V and 1 base at J, with 9 bases between the two ends. As DNA, the CDR3 is TGTGCCAGTAGTTCCCTGAGGTCTGGGGCCAACGTCCTGACTTTC. This encodes CASSSLRSGANVLTF.

The CDR3 bases are TGTGCCAGCAGCCAGAGACAAAGCACAGATACGCAGTATTTT. Protein: CASSQRQSTDTQYF. V usage is TRBV6-6 and J usage is TRBJ2-3, with D unresolved. V was pared by 6 bases and J by 0 bases, with 10 bases between. In germline, CDR1 is MNHNY, CDR2 SVGAGI (reference sequence). The length of the CDR3 is 14 residues.

V is TRBV21-1 and J is TRBJ2-1; the table's D gene call, TRBD1, was not cross checked with the DNA. TRBV21-1 is shown as a pseudogene. The CDR3 extends over 15 amino acids. CDR3 in DNA: TGTGCCAGCAGCAAAGCTTGGCTAGGGGACAATGAGCAGTTCTTC. This sequence encodes CASSKAWLGDNEQFF.

V usage is TRBV10-3 and J usage is TRBJ2-3; 10 nucleotides agree with TRBD1. V was pared by 8 bases and J by 1 base, with 0 bases of the junction left unmatched. The CDR3 is made up of 13 amino acids. In germline, CDR1 is ENHRY, CDR2 SYGVKD. This CDR3 reads CAIGTGGTDTQYF. In DNA form, the CDR3 reads TGTGCCATCGGGACAGGGGGCACAGATACGCAGTATTTT.

This clone showed up just a few times. The chain has TRBV4-3 and TRBJ2-3; 9 bases line up with TRBD1. J lost 2 bases, V lost 0 bases, and 21 bases had no gene match. The CDR3 is 22 residues long. Germline CDR1 is LGHNA and CDR2 is YSLEER. CDR3 residues: CASSQDISAGQGVAGATDTQYF. The CDR3, as DNA: TGCGCCAGCAGCCAAGATATATCCGCGGGACAGGGCGTAGCAGGAGCCACAGATACGCAGTATTTT.

The chain is built from TRBV5-6 and TRBJ2-7, with 7 bases aligning to TRBD1. V shed 4 bases and J 3 bases; nucleotides not matched to a gene: 4. Germline CDR1 reads SGHDT; CDR2 reads YYEEEE. This CDR3 contains 13 residues. The CDR3 loop reads CASSPGTVYEQYF. The CDR3 DNA sequence: TGTGCCAGCAGCCCTGGGACAGTCTACGAGCAGTACTTC.

This clone appeared a few times. The chain has TRBV11-3 and TRBJ2-1; 8 bases align to TRBD2. The trim removed 0 bases at V and 3 bases at J, leaving 4 bases unmatched. The length of the CDR3 is 16 residues. Germline lookup yields CDR1 SGHNT and CDR2 YENEEA. The CDR3 region is CASSLDGSGSYNEQFF. The DNA for the CDR3 is TGTGCCAGCAGCTTAGATGGCAGCGGGAGCTACAATGAGCAGTTCTTC.

The chain links TRBV7-2 to TRBJ2-3; TRBD2 agrees at 9 bases. V lost 7 bases and J lost 4; bases outside the gene matches: 12. The CDR3 contains 16 residues. Germline lookup yields CDR1 SGHTA and CDR2 FQGNSA. The CDR3 sequence is CASTEGRRGGPDTQYF. In DNA, the CDR3 is TGTGCCAGCACCGAAGGGCGGCGGGGGGGCCCAGATACGCAGTATTTT.

This chain joins TRBV5-1 and TRBJ2-3; D unclear. Trimming stripped 0 bases from V and 4 bases from J, with 12 bases between. Germline V lookup: CDR1 SGHRS, CDR2 YFSETQ. The CDR3 runs to 15 residues. CDR3: CASSLGPAKSDTQYF. The CDR3 nucleotides read TGCGCCAGCAGCTTGGGCCCAGCGAAGTCAGATACGCAGTATTTT.

The gene calls are TRBV19 and TRBJ2-3; TRBD2 matches 11 bases. The germline V gene encodes CDR1 LNHDA and CDR2 SQIVND (reference sequence). There are 17 residues in the CDR3. After removal of 2 bases from V and 2 bases from J, the junction contained 6 bases not matched to a gene. The CDR3, as DNA: TGTGCCAGTAGTATACAACTTAGCGGGGGGGCCACAGATACGCAGTATTTT. It encodes CASSIQLSGGATDTQYF. Full variable domain (rest looked up from reference TRBV19 and TRBJ2-3): DGGITQSPKYLFRKEGQNVTLSCEQNLNHDAMYWYRQDPGQGLRLIYYSQIVNDFQKGDIAEGYSVSREKKESFPLTVTSAQKNPTAFYLCASSIQLSGGATDTQYFGPGTRLTVL.

This clone was seen more than once but under ten times. This chain uses TRBV5-4 with TRBJ2-3, with 9 bases fitting TRBD1. Trimming cost V 4 bases and J 3 bases; bases outside gene matches: 12. Germline CDR1 reads SGHNT; CDR2 reads YYREEE (reference sequence). This CDR3 is built from 17 residues. The CDR3 here is CASSPASQGARTDTQYF. CDR3 coding DNA: TGTGCCAGCAGCCCCGCGTCACAGGGGGCGCGGACAGATACGCAGTATTTT.

The rearrangement uses TRBV4-1 and TRBJ1-4; 10 nucleotides line up with TRBD1. Germline lookup yields CDR1 MGHRA and CDR2 YSYEKL. The CDR3 loop spans 14 amino acids. After removal of 2 bases from V and 13 bases from J, the junction contained 7 bases not matched to a gene. Here the CDR3 DNA reads TGCGCCAGCAGCCAACCGACAGGGGGCAAAGGACTGTTTTTT. Its protein is CASSQPTGGKGLFF.

The chain employs TRBV2 and TRBJ2-5; D may be TRBD1 (6 bases). Germline V gene lookup returns CDR1 SNHLY and CDR2 FYNNEI. This CDR3 contains 15 residues. The germline V and J ends were trimmed by 6 bases and 2 bases, with 16 bases remaining between them. This CDR3 reads CASRPGDQRQETQYF. The CDR3 DNA reads TGTGCCAGCAGGCCAGGGGACCAAAGACAAGAGACCCAGTACTTC.

This clone showed up just a few times. The chain employs TRBV5-1 and TRBJ1-2, with 9 bases identical to TRBD1. V lost 1 base to trimming and J lost 3 bases; unmatched junction nucleotides: 7. The CDR3 runs to 16 residues. CDR1 SGHRS and CDR2 YFSETQ come from the germline V gene. CDR3 DNA: TGCGCCAGCAGCTTGCTCGGGACAGGGATTGACTATGGCTACACCTTC. Protein sequence: CASSLLGTGIDYGYTF.

This clone turned up a few times. The chain couples TRBV7-2 to TRBJ1-2; 9 bases agree with TRBD1. The V and J ends lost 5 bases and 8 bases, in that order; junction bases with no gene match: 6. The germline V gene encodes CDR1 SGHTA and CDR2 FQGNSA. The CDR3 is 13 amino acids. The CDR3 nucleotides are TGTGCCAGCAGCCCAGGACAGGGGCAGGGCTACACCTTC. Protein product: CASSPGQGQGYTF.

This sequence joins TRBV11-2 and TRBJ2-5, with D unresolved. The germline V gene encodes CDR1 SGHAT and CDR2 FQNNGV. The CDR3 consists of 11 residues. The V end was cut by 5 bases, the J end by 7 bases, with 8 bases between. The CDR3 DNA reads TGTGCCAGCAGCCCTCCCCGGACCCAGTACTTC. Translated: CASSPPRTQYF.

In this sample, this clone turned up a few times. The chain combines TRBV2 with TRBJ1-1; tentative D call: TRBD1 (6 bases). CDR3 length equals 15 residues. Germline V CDR1 and CDR2: SNHLY, FYNNEI. Trimming removed 1 base from V and 0 bases from J, with 9 bases in between. The CDR3 spells CASSEVRGLNTEAFF. The CDR3 DNA follows: TGTGCCAGCAGTGAAGTGCGGGGGCTGAACACTGAAGCTTTCTTT.

The chain uses TRBV5-1 and TRBJ2-3, with D perhaps TRBD1 (6 bases). Germline V gene sequence: CDR1 SGHRS, CDR2 YFSETQ. The germline V and J ends were trimmed by 7 bases and 0 bases, with 9 bases remaining between them. The length of the CDR3 is 13 residues. The CDR3 spells CASARGSTDTQYF. The CDR3 DNA is TGCGCCAGCGCCAGGGGAAGCACAGATACGCAGTATTTT.

Only a few counts were recorded for this clone. The chain couples TRBV10-3 to TRBJ2-3; maybe TRBD1 (6 bases). CDR1 ENHRY and CDR2 SYGVKD come from the germline V gene. Trimming pared 6 bases from V and 4 bases from J, leaving 20 bases between. CDR3 size: 16 residues. For the CDR3, the DNA is TGTGCCATCAGGAGGGTGGGACAACGAGCGGCAGATACGCAGTATTTT. It is translated as CAIRRVGQRAADTQYF.

The rearrangement links TRBV10-2 to TRBJ2-3; a weak D match, TRBD2 (6 bases). The CDR3 runs to 15 residues. In germline, CDR1 is WSHSY, CDR2 SAAADI. Trimming pared 0 bases from V and 2 bases from J, leaving 9 bases between. The CDR3 here is CASSESLATTDTQYF. The DNA of the CDR3 is TGCGCCAGCAGTGAGTCCCTAGCGACCACAGATACGCAGTATTTT.

V and J are TRBV9 and TRBJ2-2, with D possibly being TRBD2 (5 bases). Germline V gene data show CDR1 as SGDLS and CDR2 as YYNGEE. This CDR3 has 17 residues. Trimming took off 0 bases at V and 5 bases at J, with 17 bases between the two ends. The CDR3 sequence: CASSVAFLASGTGELFF. CDR3 DNA: TGTGCCAGCAGCGTAGCTTTTCTAGCATCAGGTACCGGGGAGCTGTTTTTT.